This is a list of T cell receptor beta chains from one sample in a study of shared clonotypes between healthy human individuals. The data were produced by immunoSEQ multiplex PCR, yet TCRdb's version contains in-frame clones alone and is incomplete. The repertoire holds about 2.4 million clones, with roughly 93% as singletons. The sample consisted of naive CD4+ T cells from PBMCs. Every receptor here comes from a young man in good health. Some clones in this sample may be carry-over from other donors' samples. Each CDR3 is given with its conserved first and last residue. The order of the fields is CDR3 length, clone size, V gene, J gene, CDR3 protein. Clone size is stated in some rows and not others, as once, few, many or a class when expanded.

len: 15
abundance: NA
v_gene: TRBV9
j_gene: TRBJ2-5
CDR3aa: CASSVATRGGETQYF

len: 13
abundance: NA
v_gene: TRBV6-1
j_gene: TRBJ2-3
CDR3aa: CASTPSAGDTQYF

len: 14
abundance: NA
v_gene: TRBV28
j_gene: TRBJ1-2
CDR3aa: CASNLGGADYGYTF

len: 17
abundance: NA
v_gene: TRBV7-3
j_gene: TRBJ2-1
CDR3aa: CASSLTPTSGKRNEQFF

len: 15
abundance: NA
v_gene: TRBV5-6
j_gene: TRBJ1-1
CDR3aa: CASSSTGTTNTEAFF

len: 14
abundance: NA
v_gene: TRBV11-1
j_gene: TRBJ1-1
CDR3aa: CASSSVLLNTEAFF

len: 14
abundance: NA
v_gene: TRBV4-1
j_gene: TRBJ1-2
CDR3aa: CASSYITGDYGYTF

len: 16
abundance: NA
v_gene: TRBV5-1
j_gene: TRBJ2-1
CDR3aa: CASSWRLAGGYNEQFF

len: 13
abundance: once
v_gene: TRBV6-1
j_gene: TRBJ2-7
CDR3aa: CASSPGRQYEQYF

len: 17
abundance: once
v_gene: TRBV11-2
j_gene: TRBJ1-1
CDR3aa: CASSGGNLALGRTEAFF

len: 14
abundance: NA
v_gene: TRBV5-1
j_gene: TRBJ2-7
CDR3aa: CASRLQRPPYEQYF

len: 16
abundance: NA
v_gene: TRBV4-1
j_gene: TRBJ2-1
CDR3aa: CASSHSDRDSYNEQFF

len: 11
abundance: NA
v_gene: TRBV19
j_gene: TRBJ2-5
CDR3aa: CASSMEETQYF

len: 12
abundance: NA
v_gene: TRBV7-6
j_gene: TRBJ2-7
CDR3aa: CASSSGQGEQYF

len: 14
abundance: NA
v_gene: TRBV7-7
j_gene: TRBJ2-5
CDR3aa: CASSLRLAEETQYF

len: 12
abundance: NA
v_gene: TRBV10-3
j_gene: TRBJ2-7
CDR3aa: CAATSGLYEQYF

len: 16
abundance: NA
v_gene: TRBV5-8
j_gene: TRBJ1-1
CDR3aa: CASSRGPVDINTEAFF

len: 14
abundance: NA
v_gene: TRBV10-3
j_gene: TRBJ2-3
CDR3aa: CAISGGQSGDTQYF

len: 17
abundance: NA
v_gene: TRBV4-1
j_gene: TRBJ2-3
CDR3aa: CASSQDAPSGRTDTQYF

len: 15
abundance: few
v_gene: TRBV6-5
j_gene: TRBJ1-2
CDR3aa: CASSYRRTGNYGYTF

len: 12
abundance: NA
v_gene: TRBV6-1
j_gene: TRBJ1-1
CDR3aa: CASSPLNTEAFF

len: 11
abundance: NA
v_gene: TRBV30
j_gene: TRBJ1-4
CDR3aa: CAWRTGQKLFF

len: 15
abundance: NA
v_gene: TRBV7-9
j_gene: TRBJ1-1
CDR3aa: CASSLRGDRNTEAFF

len: 15
abundance: NA
v_gene: TRBV6-5
j_gene: TRBJ2-3
CDR3aa: CASSYSGGQGDTQYF

len: 12
abundance: NA
v_gene: TRBV2
j_gene: TRBJ2-5
CDR3aa: CASSVRRETQYF

len: 15
abundance: NA
v_gene: TRBV5-5
j_gene: TRBJ1-2
CDR3aa: CASSLERGSAGGYTF

len: 15
abundance: NA
v_gene: TRBV15
j_gene: TRBJ2-1
CDR3aa: CATSRGRENYNEQFF